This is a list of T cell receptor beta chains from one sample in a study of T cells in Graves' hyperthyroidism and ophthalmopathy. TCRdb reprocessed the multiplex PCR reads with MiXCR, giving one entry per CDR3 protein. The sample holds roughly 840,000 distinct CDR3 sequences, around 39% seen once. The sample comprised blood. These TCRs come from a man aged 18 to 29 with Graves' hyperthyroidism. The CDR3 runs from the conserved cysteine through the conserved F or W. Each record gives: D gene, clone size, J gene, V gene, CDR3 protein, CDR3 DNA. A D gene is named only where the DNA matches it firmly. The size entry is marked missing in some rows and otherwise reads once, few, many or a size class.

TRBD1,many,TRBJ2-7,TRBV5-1,CASRDRTYEQYF,TGTGCCAGTAGGGACAGGACCTACGAGCAGTACTTC
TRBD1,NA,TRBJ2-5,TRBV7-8,CASSSVLRDRGRQTQYF,TGTGCCAGCAGCTCCGTTCTCCGGGACAGGGGTCGGCAGACCCAGTACTTC
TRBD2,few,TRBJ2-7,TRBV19,CATAAGASYEQYF,TGTGCCACCGCAGCGGGAGCTAGCTACGAGCAGTACTTC
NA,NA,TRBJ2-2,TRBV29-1,CSVRLSDTGELFF,TGCAGCGTCAGATTGTCGGACACCGGGGAGCTGTTTTTT
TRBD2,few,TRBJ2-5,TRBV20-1,CSASGLAGGLGETQYF,TGCAGTGCTAGTGGCCTAGCGGGAGGATTGGGAGAGACCCAGTACTTC
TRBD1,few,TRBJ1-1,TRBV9,CASSPPHFTGDPEAFF,TGTGCCAGCAGCCCCCCCCATTTCACAGGGGATCCTGAAGCTTTCTTT
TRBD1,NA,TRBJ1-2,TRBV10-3,CAISEGTEGYGYTF,TGTGCCATCAGTGAGGGGACAGAGGGCTATGGCTACACCTTC
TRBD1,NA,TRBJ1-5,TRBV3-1,CASSQEDRESQPQHF,TGTGCCAGCAGCCAAGAGGACAGGGAATCTCAGCCCCAGCATTTT
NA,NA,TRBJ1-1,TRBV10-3,CATVGSNTEAFF,TGTGCCACCGTGGGATCGAACACTGAAGCTTTCTTT
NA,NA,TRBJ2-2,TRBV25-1,CASSFRPTGELFF,TGTGCCAGCAGTTTCCGTCCCACCGGGGAGCTGTTTTTT
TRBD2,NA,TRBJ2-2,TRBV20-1,CSASGGMTGELFF,TGCAGTGCGAGCGGGGGGATGACCGGGGAGCTGTTTTTT
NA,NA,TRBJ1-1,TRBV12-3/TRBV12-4,CASSEAAYEAFF,TGTGCCAGCAGTGAGGCAGCGTACGAAGCTTTCTTT
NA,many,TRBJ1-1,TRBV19,CASSIRATEAFF,TGTGCCAGTAGTATAAGGGCCACTGAAGCTTTCTTT
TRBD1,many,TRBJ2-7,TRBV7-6,CASSPQGGTGSYEQYF,TGTGCCAGCAGCCCTCAGGGGGGGACAGGGTCGTACGAGCAGTACTTC
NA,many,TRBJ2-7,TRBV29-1,CSVEHSSYEQYF,TGCAGCGTTGAACACAGCTCCTACGAGCAGTACTTC
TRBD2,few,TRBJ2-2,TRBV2,CASRPSGGSGELFF,TGTGCCAGCAGGCCTAGCGGGGGTTCCGGGGAGCTGTTTTTT
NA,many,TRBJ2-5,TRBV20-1,CSKVPRGQETQYF,TGCAGTAAAGTCCCTAGGGGCCAAGAGACCCAGTACTTC
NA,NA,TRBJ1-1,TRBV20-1,CSARYGREAFF,TGCAGTGCTAGATATGGCAGGGAAGCTTTCTTT
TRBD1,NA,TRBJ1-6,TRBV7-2,CASSAYRGGAANSPLHF,TGTGCCAGCAGCGCCTACAGGGGGGGGGCGGCTAATTCACCCCTCCACTTT
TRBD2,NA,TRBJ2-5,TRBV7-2,CASSFNERGFEETQYF,TGTGCCAGCAGCTTCAACGAGCGGGGGTTCGAAGAGACCCAGTACTTC
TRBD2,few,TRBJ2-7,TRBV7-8,CASSLGGGRSTYEQYF,TGTGCCAGCAGCTTAGGTGGCGGGAGGTCCACCTACGAGCAGTACTTC
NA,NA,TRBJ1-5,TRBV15,CATSRDGGSNQPQHF,TGTGCCACCAGCAGAGATGGCGGAAGCAATCAGCCCCAGCATTTT
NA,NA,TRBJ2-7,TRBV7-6,CASSQGMVSYEQYF,TGTGCCAGCAGCCAGGGCATGGTCTCCTACGAGCAGTACTTC
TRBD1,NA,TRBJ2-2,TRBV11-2,CASRPGQGNGELFF,TGTGCCAGCAGACCGGGACAGGGTAACGGGGAGCTGTTTTTT
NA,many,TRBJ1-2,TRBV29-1,CSVEIGGRGGYTF,TGCAGCGTTGAGATAGGAGGAAGAGGTGGCTACACCTTC
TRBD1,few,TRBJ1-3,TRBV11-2,CASSLPGGANPGNTIYF,TGTGCCAGCAGCTTGCCAGGGGGCGCAAACCCTGGAAACACCATATATTTT
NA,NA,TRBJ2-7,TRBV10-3,CASSATLRDRTHEQYF,TGTGCCAGCAGTGCTACACTCCGAGACAGGACGCACGAGCAGTACTTC
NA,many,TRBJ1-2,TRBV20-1,CLLVRVSDGYTF,TGCCTACTCGTGAGGGTATCGGATGGCTACACCTTC
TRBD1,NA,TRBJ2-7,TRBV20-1,CSARTGESYEQYF,TGCAGTGCTAGGACAGGGGAGTCCTACGAGCAGTACTTC
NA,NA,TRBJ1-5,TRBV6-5,CASSHATSQPQHF,TGTGCCAGCAGCCATGCGACCAGTCAGCCCCAGCATTTT
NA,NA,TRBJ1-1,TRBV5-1,CASSLGGLSDPAGIAFF,TGCGCCAGCAGCCTTGGGGGCCTCTCGGACCCGGCGGGAATAGCTTTCTTT
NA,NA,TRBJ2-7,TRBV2,CASSQQLDGYEQYF,TGTGCCAGCAGCCAACAGTTGGACGGTTACGAGCAGTACTTC
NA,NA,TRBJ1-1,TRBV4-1,CASSPTYRNTEAFF,TGCGCCAGCAGCCCGACCTATCGGAACACTGAAGCTTTCTTT
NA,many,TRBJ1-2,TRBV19,CASAPRGETYGYTF,TGTGCCAGTGCTCCACGAGGGGAGACTTATGGCTACACCTTC
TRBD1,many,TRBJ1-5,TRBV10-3,CAISEFGDSYSNQPQHF,TGTGCCATCAGTGAGTTCGGGGACAGTTATAGCAATCAGCCCCAGCATTTT
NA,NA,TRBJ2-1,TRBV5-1,CASSPQANEQFF,TGCGCCAGCAGCCCACAGGCTAATGAGCAGTTCTTC
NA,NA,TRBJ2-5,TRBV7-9,CASSDSRETQYF,TGTGCCAGCAGTGATAGCCGAGAGACCCAGTACTTC
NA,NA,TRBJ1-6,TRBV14,CASSQGDDNSPLHF,TGTGCCAGCAGCCAGGGGGACGATAATTCACCCCTCCACTTT
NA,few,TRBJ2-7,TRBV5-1,CASSLEMSGDEQYF,TGCGCCAGCAGCTTGGAGATGTCAGGGGACGAGCAGTACTTC
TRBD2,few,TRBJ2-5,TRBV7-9,CASSRASDSGVVETQYF,TGTGCCAGCAGCCGAGCCTCCGACAGCGGGGTGGTAGAGACCCAGTACTTC
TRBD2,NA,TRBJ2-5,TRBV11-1,CASSSLAGYQETQYF,TGTGCCAGCAGCTCCTTAGCGGGATACCAAGAGACCCAGTACTTC
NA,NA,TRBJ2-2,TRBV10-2,CASHGGPEPGELFF,TGCGCCAGCCACGGGGGGCCTGAACCCGGGGAGCTGTTTTTT